This T cell receptor beta chain was captured by sequencing in a study of blood T cell repertoires in COVID-19. Seattle patient enrollment occurred during active infection, with longitudinal follow-up thereafter. Study processing details: Amplification of reference gene primers was used by the study to estimate nucleated cell counts. Some clones are missing from TCRdb's copy, which holds only in-frame ones; the method was immunoSEQ multiplex PCR. That table gives V, J and clone size, and the DNA gave D and trimming. The table lists 200,000 to 300,000 clones, approximately 86% of them singletons, with around 5% in the top ten. V was cut by 1 base and J by 8 bases, with 14 bases left in between. The CDR3 sequence is 15 residues long. Per the germline V gene, CDR1 is SGHAT and CDR2 is FQNNGV.

The genes are TRBV11-2 and TRBJ2-2; unclear D gene. The sequencing input was peripheral blood. The sequence was collected from a woman aged 55-70 years with COVID-19, enrolled during active disease. The CDR3 nucleotides read TGTGCCAGCAGCTTAGTTCTACCAATGTCGGGGGAGCTGTTTTTT. Translated, it gives CASSLVLPMSGELFF.